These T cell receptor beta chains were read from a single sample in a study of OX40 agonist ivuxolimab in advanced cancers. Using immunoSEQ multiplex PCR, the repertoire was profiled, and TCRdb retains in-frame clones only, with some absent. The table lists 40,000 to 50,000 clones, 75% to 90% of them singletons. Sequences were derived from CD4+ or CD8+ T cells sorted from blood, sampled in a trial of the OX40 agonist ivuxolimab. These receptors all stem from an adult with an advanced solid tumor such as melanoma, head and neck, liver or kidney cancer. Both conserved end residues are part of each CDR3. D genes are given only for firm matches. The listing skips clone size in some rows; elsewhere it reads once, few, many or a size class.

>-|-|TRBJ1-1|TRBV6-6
TGTGCCACCCCAGGCCCGAACACTGAAGCTTTCTTT
CATPGPNTEAFF
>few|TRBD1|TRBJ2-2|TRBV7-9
TGTGCCAGCAGCCCTAGACAGGGGATGATCGGGGAGCTGTTTTTT
CASSPRQGMIGELFF
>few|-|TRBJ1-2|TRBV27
TGTGCCAGCAGTCTACAGGGAGGAAACTATGGCTACACCTTC
CASSLQGGNYGYTF
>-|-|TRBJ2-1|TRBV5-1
TGCGCCAGCAGCTTTAATCTCAATGAGCAGTTCTTC
CASSFNLNEQFF
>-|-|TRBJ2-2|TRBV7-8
TGTGCCAGCAGCCTCGAGAGGGTCACCGGGGAGCTGTTTTTT
CASSLERVTGELFF
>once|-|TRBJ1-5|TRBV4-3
TGCGCCAGCAGCCAAGACCGGGATCAGCCCCAGCATTTT
CASSQDRDQPQHF
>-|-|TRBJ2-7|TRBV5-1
TGCGCCAGCAGCAACAGGGACGGGTTGAATGAGCAGTACTTC
CASSNRDGLNEQYF
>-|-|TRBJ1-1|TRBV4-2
TGTGCCAGCAGCTTGTCACGGAAGAACACTGAAGCTTTCTTT
CASSLSRKNTEAFF
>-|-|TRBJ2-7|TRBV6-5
TGTGCCAGCAGTCCCGGGGCCTCCTACGAGCAGTACTTC
CASSPGASYEQYF
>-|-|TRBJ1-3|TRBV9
TGTGCCAGCAGCGTAGAGTCGGGTGCTGGAAACACCATATATTTT
CASSVESGAGNTIYF
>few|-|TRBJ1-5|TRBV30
TGTGCCTGGAGTTACAGGGAGGATCAGCCCCAGCATTTT
CAWSYREDQPQHF
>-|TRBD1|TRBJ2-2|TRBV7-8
TGTGCCAGCAGCCGAAACAGGGGTGTCGGGGAGCTGTTTTTT
CASSRNRGVGELFF
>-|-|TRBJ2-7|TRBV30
TGTGCCTGGAGTCCAGAAGGAGAGCAGTACTTC
CAWSPEGEQYF
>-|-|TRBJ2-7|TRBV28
TGTGCCAGCAGTTTAGATCAGGGTAACCCCTACGAGCAGTACTTC
CASSLDQGNPYEQYF
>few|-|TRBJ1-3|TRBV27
TGTGCCAGCAGTTATGGAAACACCATATATTTT
CASSYGNTIYF
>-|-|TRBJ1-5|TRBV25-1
TGTGCCAGCAGTGAGGGCGGTAGCAATCAGCCCCAGCATTTT
CASSEGGSNQPQHF
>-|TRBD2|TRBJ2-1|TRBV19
TGTGCCAGTAGTATAGCGACCCTTGGGAGGGAATCCTACAATGAGCAGTTCTTC
CASSIATLGRESYNEQFF
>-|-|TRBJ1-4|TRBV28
TGTGCCAGCAGTTTATGGCGCGCAGGGAGGGATGAAAAACTGTTTTTT
CASSLWRAGRDEKLFF
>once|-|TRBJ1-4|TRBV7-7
TGTGCTAGCAGCTTTTCCGTCGGGGTTGGGGAAAAACTGTTTTTT
CASSFSVGVGEKLFF
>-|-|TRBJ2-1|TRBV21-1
TGTGCCAGCAGCATGCCGCGGGACAGCTACAATGAGCAGTTCTTC
CASSMPRDSYNEQFF
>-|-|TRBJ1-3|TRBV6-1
TGTGCCAGCAGTCAAGGGGGAGGCCCTGGAAACACCATATATTTT
CASSQGGGPGNTIYF
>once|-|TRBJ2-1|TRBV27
TGTGCCAGCAGAGGAACCGGGACTCCTAAAGCGTATGAGCAGTTCTTC
CASRGTGTPKAYEQFF
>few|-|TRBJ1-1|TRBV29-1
TGCAGCGTTGATAGCGGAGACGGAACTGAAGCTTTCTTT
CSVDSGDGTEAFF
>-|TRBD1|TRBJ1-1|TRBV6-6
TGTGCCAGCAGGCCCGACAGGGGTACTGAAGCTTTCTTT
CASRPDRGTEAFF
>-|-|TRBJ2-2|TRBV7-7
TGTGCCAGCAGAAACCACAGGGTTCCCGGGGAGCTGTTTTTT
CASRNHRVPGELFF
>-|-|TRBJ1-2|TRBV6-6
TGTGCCAGCAGTTACTCGAACAGTTATGGCTACACCTTC
CASSYSNSYGYTF